One sample yielded the 2 T cell receptor beta chains listed below, sequenced in a study of cytomegalovirus exposure and HLA in healthy donors. Primers: 60 Vbeta forward and 13 Jbeta reverse. Sequencing used immunoSEQ multiplex PCR; TCRdb keeps in-frame clones, though not all of them. Its table records approximately 180,000 clones. The specimen was PBMCs. These receptors all come from a man aged 25-45 years in good health and CMV-seronegative.

Here the CDR3 reads CASRTSGAIYEQYF. For the CDR3, the DNA is TGTGCCAGCAGGACTAGCGGGGCCATATACGAGCAGTACTTC. The rearrangement links TRBV2 to TRBJ2-7, with 11 positions matching TRBD2. V was clipped by 6 bases and J by 4 bases; unmatched bases: 5. CDR3 size: 14 residues. The V gene's germline CDR1 is SNHLY and CDR2 FYNNEI.

V and J are TRBV5-1 and TRBJ2-2; perhaps TRBD1 as D (5 bases). Per germline, CDR1 SGHRS and CDR2 YFSETQ. The length of the CDR3 is 13 residues. The V gene lost 4 bases and the J gene lost 5 bases, with 9 bases spanning the gap. CDR3 sequence: CASSGADTGELFF. The DNA of the CDR3 is TGCGCCAGCAGCGGGGCGGATACCGGGGAGCTGTTTTTT.